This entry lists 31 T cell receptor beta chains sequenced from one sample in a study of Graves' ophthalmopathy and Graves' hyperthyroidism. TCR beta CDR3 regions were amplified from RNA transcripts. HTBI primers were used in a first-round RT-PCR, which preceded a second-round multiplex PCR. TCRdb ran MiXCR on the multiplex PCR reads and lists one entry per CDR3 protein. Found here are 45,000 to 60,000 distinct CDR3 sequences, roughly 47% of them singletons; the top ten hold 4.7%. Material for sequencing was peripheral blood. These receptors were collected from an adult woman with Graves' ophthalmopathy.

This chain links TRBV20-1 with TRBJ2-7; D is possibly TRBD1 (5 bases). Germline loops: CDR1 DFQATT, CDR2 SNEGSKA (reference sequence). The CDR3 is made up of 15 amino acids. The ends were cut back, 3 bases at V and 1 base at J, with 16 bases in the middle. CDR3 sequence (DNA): TGCAGTGCTAGCTTGACAGCCTTGCCTTCCTACGAGCAGTACTTC. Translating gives CSASLTALPSYEQYF.

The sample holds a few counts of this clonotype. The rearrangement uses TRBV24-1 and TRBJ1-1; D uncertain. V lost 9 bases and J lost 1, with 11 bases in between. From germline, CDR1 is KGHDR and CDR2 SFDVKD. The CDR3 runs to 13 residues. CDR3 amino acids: CATSLSGNTEAFF. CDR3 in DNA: TGTGCCACCTCTTTAAGCGGGAACACTGAAGCTTTCTTT.

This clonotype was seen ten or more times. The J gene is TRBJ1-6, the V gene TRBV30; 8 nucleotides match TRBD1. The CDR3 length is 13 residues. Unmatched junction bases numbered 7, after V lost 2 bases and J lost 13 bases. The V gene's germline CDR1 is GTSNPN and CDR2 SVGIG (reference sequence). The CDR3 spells CAWSPGQGSPLHF. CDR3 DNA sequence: TGTGCCTGGAGTCCTGGACAGGGAAGCCCCCTCCACTTT.

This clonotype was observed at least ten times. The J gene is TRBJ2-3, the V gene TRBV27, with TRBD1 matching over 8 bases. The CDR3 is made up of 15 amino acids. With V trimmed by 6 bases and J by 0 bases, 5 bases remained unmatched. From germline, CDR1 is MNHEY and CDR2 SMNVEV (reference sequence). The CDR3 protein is CASRRQGYSTDTQYF. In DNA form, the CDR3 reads TGTGCCAGCAGAAGACAGGGGTATAGCACAGATACGCAGTATTTT.

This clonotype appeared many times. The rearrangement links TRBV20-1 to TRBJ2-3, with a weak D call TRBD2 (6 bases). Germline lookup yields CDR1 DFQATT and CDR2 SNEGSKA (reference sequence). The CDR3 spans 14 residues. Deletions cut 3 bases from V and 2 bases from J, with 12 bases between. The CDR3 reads CSARSLGLTDTQYF. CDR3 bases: TGCAGTGCTAGGTCATTGGGACTCACAGATACGCAGTATTTT.

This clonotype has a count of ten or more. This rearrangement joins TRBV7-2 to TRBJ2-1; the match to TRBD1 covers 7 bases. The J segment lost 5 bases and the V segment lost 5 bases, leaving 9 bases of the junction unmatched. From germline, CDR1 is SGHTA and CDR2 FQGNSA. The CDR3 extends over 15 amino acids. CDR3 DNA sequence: TGTGCCAGCAGCGTGGTCCGGACAGGCCACAATGAGCAGTTCTTC. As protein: CASSVVRTGHNEQFF.

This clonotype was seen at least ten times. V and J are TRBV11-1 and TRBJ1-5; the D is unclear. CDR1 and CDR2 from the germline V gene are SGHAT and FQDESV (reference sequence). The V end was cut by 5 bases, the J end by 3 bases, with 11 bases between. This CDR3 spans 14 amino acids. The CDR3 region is CASSPRGFNQPQHF. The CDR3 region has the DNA TGTGCCAGCAGCCCTCGAGGGTTCAATCAGCCCCAGCATTTT.

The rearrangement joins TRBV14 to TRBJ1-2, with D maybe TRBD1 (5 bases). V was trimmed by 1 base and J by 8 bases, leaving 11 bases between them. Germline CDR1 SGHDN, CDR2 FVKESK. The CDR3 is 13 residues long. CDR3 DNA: TGTGCCAGCAGCCAAGTTTCAGGGCGAGGCTACACCTTC. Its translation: CASSQVSGRGYTF.

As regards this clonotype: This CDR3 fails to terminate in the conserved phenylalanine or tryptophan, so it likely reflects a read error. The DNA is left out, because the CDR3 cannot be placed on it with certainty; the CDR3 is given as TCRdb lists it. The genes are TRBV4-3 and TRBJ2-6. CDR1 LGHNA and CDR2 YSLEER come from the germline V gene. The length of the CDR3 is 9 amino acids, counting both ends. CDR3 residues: CASSQDPDS.

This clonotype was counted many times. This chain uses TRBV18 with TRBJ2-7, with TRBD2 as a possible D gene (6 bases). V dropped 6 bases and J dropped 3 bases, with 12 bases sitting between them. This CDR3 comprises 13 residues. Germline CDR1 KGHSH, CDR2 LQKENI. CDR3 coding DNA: TGTGCCAGCTCCGCCCGGGACTTCTACGAGCAGTACTTC. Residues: CASSARDFYEQYF.

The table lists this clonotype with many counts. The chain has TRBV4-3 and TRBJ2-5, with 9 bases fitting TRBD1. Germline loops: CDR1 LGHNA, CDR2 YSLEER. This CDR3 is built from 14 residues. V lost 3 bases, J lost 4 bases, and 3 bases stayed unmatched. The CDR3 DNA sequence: TGCGCCAGCAGCCACCCGACAGGGGGAGAGACCCAGTACTTC. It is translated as CASSHPTGGETQYF.

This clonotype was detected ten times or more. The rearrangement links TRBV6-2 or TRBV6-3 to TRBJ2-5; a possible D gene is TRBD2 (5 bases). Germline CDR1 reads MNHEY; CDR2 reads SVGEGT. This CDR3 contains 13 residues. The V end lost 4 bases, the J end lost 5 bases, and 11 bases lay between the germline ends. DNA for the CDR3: TGTGCCAGCAGTTCCCCGAGGGAGGAGACCCAGTACTTC. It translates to CASSSPREETQYF.

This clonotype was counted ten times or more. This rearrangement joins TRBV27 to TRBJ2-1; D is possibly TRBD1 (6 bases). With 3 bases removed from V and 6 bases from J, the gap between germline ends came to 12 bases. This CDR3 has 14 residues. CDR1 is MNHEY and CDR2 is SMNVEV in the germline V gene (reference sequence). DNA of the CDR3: TGTGCCAGCAGTTTTACCAGGGGACGCAATGAGCAGTTCTTC. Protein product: CASSFTRGRNEQFF.

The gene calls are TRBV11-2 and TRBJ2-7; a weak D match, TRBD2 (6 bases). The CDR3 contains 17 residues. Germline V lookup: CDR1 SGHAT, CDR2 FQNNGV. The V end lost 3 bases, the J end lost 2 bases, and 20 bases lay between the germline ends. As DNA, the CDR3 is TGTGCCAGCAGCTTCTCTGGGAGGTACGAACCCCCCTACGAGCAGTACTTC. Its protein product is CASSFSGRYEPPYEQYF.

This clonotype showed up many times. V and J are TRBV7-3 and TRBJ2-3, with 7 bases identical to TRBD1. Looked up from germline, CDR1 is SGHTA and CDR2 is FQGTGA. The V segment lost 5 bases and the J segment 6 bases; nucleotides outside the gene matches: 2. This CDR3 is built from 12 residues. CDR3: CASSAQGDTQYF. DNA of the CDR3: TGTGCCAGCAGCGCACAGGGGGATACGCAGTATTTT.

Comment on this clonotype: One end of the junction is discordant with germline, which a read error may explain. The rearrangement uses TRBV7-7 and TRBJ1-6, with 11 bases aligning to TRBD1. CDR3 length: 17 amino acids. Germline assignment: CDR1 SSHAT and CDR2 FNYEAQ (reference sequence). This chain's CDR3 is CASSLGQGASYNSPLHF. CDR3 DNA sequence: TGTGCTAGCAGCTTAGGACAGGGGGCATCCTATAATTCGCCCCTCCACTTT. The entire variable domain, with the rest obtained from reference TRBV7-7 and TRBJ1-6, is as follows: GAGVSQSPRYKVTKRGQDVTLRCDPISSHATLYWYQQALGQGPEFLTYFNYEAQPDKSGLPSDRFSAERPEGSISTLTIQRTEQRDSAMYRCASSLGQGASYNSPLHFGNGTRLTVT.

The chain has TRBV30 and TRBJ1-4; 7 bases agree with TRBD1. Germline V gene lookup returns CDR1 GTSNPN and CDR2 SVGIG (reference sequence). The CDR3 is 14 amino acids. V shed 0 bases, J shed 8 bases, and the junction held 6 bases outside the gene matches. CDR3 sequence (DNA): TGTGCCTGGAGTGTACAAGGGGGCCGGGAAAAACTGTTTTTT. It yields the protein CAWSVQGGREKLFF. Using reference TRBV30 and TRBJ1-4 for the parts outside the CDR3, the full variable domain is SQTIHQWPATLVQPVGSPLSLECTVEGTSNPNLYWYRQAAGRGLQLLFYSVGIGQISSEVPQNLSASRPQDRQFILSSKKLLLSDSGFYLCAWSVQGGREKLFFGSGTQLSVL.

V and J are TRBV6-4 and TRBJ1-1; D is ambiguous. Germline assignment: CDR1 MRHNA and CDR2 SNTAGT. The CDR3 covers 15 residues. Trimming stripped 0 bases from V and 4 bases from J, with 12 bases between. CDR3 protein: CASSDSGRATTEAFF. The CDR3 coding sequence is TGTGCCAGCAGTGACTCCGGACGGGCGACCACTGAAGCTTTCTTT.

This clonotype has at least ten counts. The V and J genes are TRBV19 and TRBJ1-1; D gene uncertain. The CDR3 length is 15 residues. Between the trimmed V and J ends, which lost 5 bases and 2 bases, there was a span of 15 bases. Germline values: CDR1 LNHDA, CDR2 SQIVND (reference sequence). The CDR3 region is CASSASTGPNTEAFF. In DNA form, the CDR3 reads TGTGCCAGTAGTGCTTCAACCGGACCAAACACTGAAGCTTTCTTT.

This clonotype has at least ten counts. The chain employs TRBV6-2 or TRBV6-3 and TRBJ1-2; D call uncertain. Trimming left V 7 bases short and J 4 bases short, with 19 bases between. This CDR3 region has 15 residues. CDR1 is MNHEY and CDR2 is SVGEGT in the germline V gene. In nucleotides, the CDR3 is TGTGCCAGCACCGATTTCTCGGGAGCCTTCTATGGCTACACCTTC. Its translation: CASTDFSGAFYGYTF.

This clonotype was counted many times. The CDR3 DNA follows: TGTGCCAGCAGCCAACAGGGCGGGAACACTGAAGCTTTCTTT. This gives the protein CASSQQGGNTEAFF. This chain links TRBV7-3 with TRBJ1-1; a weak D match, TRBD1 (6 bases). The CDR3 covers 14 residues. V gave up 5 bases and J gave up 1 base, with 11 bases separating them. From germline, CDR1 is SGHTA and CDR2 FQGTGA. The entire variable domain, with the rest obtained from reference TRBV7-3 and TRBJ1-1, is as follows: GAGVSQTPSNKVTEKGKYVELRCDPISGHTALYWYRQSLGQGPEFLIYFQGTGAADDSGLPNDRFFAVRPEGSVSTLKIQRTERGDSAVYLCASSQQGGNTEAFFGQGTRLTVV.

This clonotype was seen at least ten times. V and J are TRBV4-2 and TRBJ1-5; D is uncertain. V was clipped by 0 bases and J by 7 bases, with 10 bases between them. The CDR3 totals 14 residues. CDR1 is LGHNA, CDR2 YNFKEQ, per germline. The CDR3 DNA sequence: TGTGCCAGCAGCCAAGACGGGTTAGGGCAGCCCCAGCATTTT. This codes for CASSQDGLGQPQHF.

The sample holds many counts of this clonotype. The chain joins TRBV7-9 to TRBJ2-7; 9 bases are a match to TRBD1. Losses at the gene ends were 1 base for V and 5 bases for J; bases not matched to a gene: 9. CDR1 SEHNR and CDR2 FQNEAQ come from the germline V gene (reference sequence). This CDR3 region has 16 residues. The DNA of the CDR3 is TGTGCCAGCAGCTTAGTATCCTACAGGGGGCTACACGAGCAGTACTTC. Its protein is CASSLVSYRGLHEQYF.

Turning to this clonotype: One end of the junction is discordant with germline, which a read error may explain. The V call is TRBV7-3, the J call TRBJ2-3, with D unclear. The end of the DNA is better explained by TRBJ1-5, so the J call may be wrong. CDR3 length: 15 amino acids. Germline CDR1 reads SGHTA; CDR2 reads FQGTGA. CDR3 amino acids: CDSSLANERADTQHF. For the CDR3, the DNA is TGTGACAGCAGCTTAGCGAACGAACGAGCAGATACGCAGCATTTT.

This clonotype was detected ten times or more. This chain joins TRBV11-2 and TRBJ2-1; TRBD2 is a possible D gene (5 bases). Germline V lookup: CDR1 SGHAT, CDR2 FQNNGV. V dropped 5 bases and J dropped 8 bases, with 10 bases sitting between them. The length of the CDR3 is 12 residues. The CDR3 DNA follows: TGTGCCAGCAGCCGCACCGGGGATGAGCAGTTCTTC. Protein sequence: CASSRTGDEQFF.

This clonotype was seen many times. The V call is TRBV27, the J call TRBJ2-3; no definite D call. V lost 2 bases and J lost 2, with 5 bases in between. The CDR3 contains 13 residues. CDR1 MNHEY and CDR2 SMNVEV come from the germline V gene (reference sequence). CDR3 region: CASSLNPTDTQYF. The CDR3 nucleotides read TGTGCCAGCAGTTTAAACCCCACAGATACGCAGTATTTT.

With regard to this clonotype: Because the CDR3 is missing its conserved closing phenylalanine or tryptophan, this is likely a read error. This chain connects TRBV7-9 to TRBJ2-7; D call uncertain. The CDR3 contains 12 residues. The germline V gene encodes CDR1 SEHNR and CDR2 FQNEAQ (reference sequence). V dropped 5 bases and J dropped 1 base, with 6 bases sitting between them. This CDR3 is CASSQTSYEQYS. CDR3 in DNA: TGTGCCAGCAGCCAAACGTCCTACGAGCAGTACTCC.

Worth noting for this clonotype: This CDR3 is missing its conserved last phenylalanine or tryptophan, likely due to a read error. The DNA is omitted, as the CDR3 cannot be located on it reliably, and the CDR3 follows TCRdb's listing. CDR3 sequence reads: CASSFAGTSR. This chain joins TRBV7-2 and TRBJ1-6; the table calls TRBD1, which could not be checked here. The germline CDR1 and CDR2 sequences are SGHTA and FQGNSA. The CDR3 is 10 residues long, ends included.

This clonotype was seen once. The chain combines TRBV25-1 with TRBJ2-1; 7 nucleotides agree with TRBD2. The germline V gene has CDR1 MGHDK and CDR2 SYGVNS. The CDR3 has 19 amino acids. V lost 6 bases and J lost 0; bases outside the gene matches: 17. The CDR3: CASSPQGPTSAGSYNEQFF. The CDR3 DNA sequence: TGTGCCAGCAGCCCCCAGGGACCCACTAGCGCGGGCTCCTACAATGAGCAGTTCTTC.

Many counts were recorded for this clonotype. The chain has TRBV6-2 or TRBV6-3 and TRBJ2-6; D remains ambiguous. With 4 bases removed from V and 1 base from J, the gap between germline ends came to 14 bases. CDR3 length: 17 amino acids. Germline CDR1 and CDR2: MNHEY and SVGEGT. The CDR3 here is CASSSSLTASGANVLTF. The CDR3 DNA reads TGTGCCAGCAGTTCATCACTGACGGCGTCTGGGGCCAACGTCCTGACTTTC.

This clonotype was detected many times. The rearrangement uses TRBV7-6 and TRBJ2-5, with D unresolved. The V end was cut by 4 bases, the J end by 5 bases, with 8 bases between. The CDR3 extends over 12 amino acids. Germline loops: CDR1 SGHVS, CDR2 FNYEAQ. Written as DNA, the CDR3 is TGTGCCAGCAGCTCCATATGGGAGACCCAGTACTTC. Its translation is CASSSIWETQYF.